This entry lists 15 T cell receptor beta chains sequenced from one sample in a study of blood T cell repertoires in COVID-19. Here immunoSEQ multiplex PCR was the method, and the copy in TCRdb shows in-frame clones only, minus some. The table lists fewer than 50,000 clones, roughly three quarters of them singletons, with around 20% in the top ten. Sequencing was performed on peripheral blood. These receptors were obtained from a man in his 70s with acute or convalescent COVID-19.

V gene TRBV7-9 combines with J gene TRBJ2-7; D is uncertain. CDR1 and CDR2 (germline): SEHNR, FQNEAQ (reference sequence). This CDR3 contains 14 residues. V was shortened by 7 bases and J by 0 bases, with 13 bases between the two germline ends. CDR3 coding DNA: TGTGCCAGCATGGGCACATCGAACTCCTACGAGCAGTACTTC. Protein sequence: CASMGTSNSYEQYF.

Many counts were recorded for this clone. The chain links TRBV6-5 to TRBJ1-2; 7 bases are shared with TRBD1. Germline V lookup: CDR1 MNHEY, CDR2 SVGAGI. Trimming took 6 bases from V and 4 from J; bases not matched to a gene: 11. The CDR3 runs to 15 residues. The DNA for the CDR3 is TGTGCCAGCAGCTATGCCAGGGGGTTTTCCTATGGCTACACCTTC. Translated, it gives CASSYARGFSYGYTF.

The chain is built from TRBV7-2 and TRBJ1-6; a possible D gene is TRBD1 (6 bases). The CDR3 contains 21 residues. Germline assignment: CDR1 SGHTA and CDR2 FQGNSA. V was trimmed by 0 bases and J by 6 bases, leaving 27 bases between them. CDR3 loop: CASSLAILSAWAQGGNSPLHF. In DNA form, the CDR3 reads TGTGCCAGCAGCTTAGCGATTTTGAGTGCTTGGGCACAGGGCGGTAATTCACCCCTCCACTTT. Filled out from reference TRBV7-2 and TRBJ1-6, the complete variable domain reads GAGVSQSPSNKVTEKGKDVELRCDPISGHTALYWYRQSLGQGLEFLIYFQGNSAPDKSGLPSDRFSAERTGGSVSTLTIQRTQQEDSAVYLCASSLAILSAWAQGGNSPLHFGNGTRLTVT.

This chain joins TRBV7-9 and TRBJ2-1; TRBD1 matches 8 bases. The germline gives CDR1 SEHNR, CDR2 FQNEAQ (reference sequence). This CDR3 is 16 amino acids long. The J segment lost 3 bases and the V segment lost 0 bases, leaving 4 bases of the junction unmatched. This CDR3 reads CASSLARGTGYNEQFF. In nucleotides, the CDR3 is TGTGCCAGCAGCTTAGCGAGAGGGACAGGCTACAATGAGCAGTTCTTC.

The chain joins TRBV5-1 to TRBJ2-7, with 10 bases matching TRBD1. V gave up 0 bases and J gave up 6 bases; unmatched junction bases: 0. This CDR3 is built from 13 residues. Germline-derived CDR1 and CDR2 are SGHRS and YFSETQ. CDR3 nucleotide sequence: TGCGCCAGCAGCTTGGGGACAGGGGGCGAGCAGTACTTC. Amino acids: CASSLGTGGEQYF.

This clone has only a few counts. The chain couples TRBV3-1 (or the pseudogene TRBV3-2) to TRBJ2-2, with 8 bases that match TRBD1. There are 19 residues in the CDR3. V lost 10 bases to trimming and J lost 3 bases; unmatched junction nucleotides: 22. The germline CDR1 and CDR2 sequences are LGHDT and YNNKEL (reference sequence). The CDR3 loop is CATLPAWTGQGSYTGELFF. CDR3 sequence (DNA): TGTGCCACCCTCCCAGCATGGACAGGGCAGGGGTCGTACACCGGGGAGCTGTTTTTT.

This clone was observed once. V gene TRBV11-3 combines with J gene TRBJ2-2; D is possibly TRBD2 (5 bases). The germline gives CDR1 SGHNT, CDR2 YENEEA. The CDR3 spans 17 residues. Deletions cut 1 base from V and 2 bases from J, with 14 bases between. Here the CDR3 DNA reads TGTGCCAGCAGCTTAGGCCCGGGGATGGGAAACACCGGGGAGCTGTTTTTT. Its protein is CASSLGPGMGNTGELFF.

This clone was detected once. The chain recombines TRBV19 with TRBJ1-2, with D possibly TRBD1 on 5 matching bases. From germline, CDR1 is LNHDA and CDR2 SQIVND (reference sequence). The V end lost 7 bases, the J end lost 8 bases, and 17 bases lay between the germline ends. The CDR3 is 13 residues long. CDR3: CASTGTSSGGYTF. In DNA, the CDR3 is TGTGCCAGTACCGGGACTTCCTCGGGGGGCTACACCTTC. Combining the CDR3 with reference TRBV19 and TRBJ1-2 gives the whole variable domain DGGITQSPKYLFRKEGQNVTLSCEQNLNHDAMYWYRQDPGQGLRLIYYSQIVNDFQKGDIAEGYSVSREKKESFPLTVTSAQKNPTAFYLCASTGTSSGGYTFGSGTRLTVV.

This chain joins TRBV5-1 and TRBJ1-5; TRBD1 matches 10 bases. Germline V gives CDR1 SGHRS, CDR2 YFSETQ. The CDR3 length is 15 residues. Trimming at V came to 4 bases and at J to 1 base, leaving 2 bases not matched to a gene. CDR3 sequence: CASSRTGGSNQPQHF. The CDR3 nucleotides read TGCGCCAGCAGCCGGACAGGGGGAAGCAATCAGCCCCAGCATTTT.

The chain has TRBV24-1 and TRBJ2-5, with TRBD1 matching 10 bases. There are 17 residues in the CDR3. The germline CDR1 and CDR2 sequences are KGHDR and SFDVKD. With 3 bases clipped from V and 2 bases from J, the junction kept 8 bases outside the gene matches. For the CDR3, the DNA is TGTGCCACCAGTGATCCTACGGGACAGGGGAATCAAGAGACCCAGTACTTC. It encodes CATSDPTGQGNQETQYF.

The genes are TRBV2 and TRBJ1-5; D is undetermined. Deletions cut 3 bases from V and 0 bases from J, with 6 bases between. This CDR3 region has 14 residues. Germline V gene data show CDR1 as SNHLY and CDR2 as FYNNEI. This CDR3 is CASSEEGSNQPQHF. In DNA, the CDR3 is TGTGCCAGCAGTGAGGAGGGTAGCAATCAGCCCCAGCATTTT.

This clone was observed a single time. The chain couples TRBV11-2 to TRBJ2-2, with a possible D match to TRBD1 (5 bases). This CDR3 contains 13 residues. The germline gives CDR1 SGHAT, CDR2 FQNNGV. Trimming cost V 7 bases and J 5 bases, with 11 bases left between them. The CDR3 DNA follows: TGTGCCAGCATTCAAGGGGCAACCGGGGAGCTGTTTTTT. Protein sequence: CASIQGATGELFF.

The V gene is TRBV4-3, the J gene TRBJ1-4; no definite D call. V lost 0 bases to trimming and J lost 14 bases, with 19 bases between them. CDR1 and CDR2 (germline): LGHNA, YSLEER. This CDR3 has 15 amino acids. The CDR3 bases are TGCGCCAGCAGCCAAGATCTAGCGGGGTACCTAGGGCTGTTTTTT. It codes for CASSQDLAGYLGLFF.

The CDR3 DNA reads TGCGCCAGCAGCTTACAGGGTTCTGGAAACACCATATATTTT. Its translation is CASSLQGSGNTIYF. The rearrangement uses TRBV5-1 and TRBJ1-3, with a tentative D call TRBD1 (6 bases). From germline, CDR1 is SGHRS and CDR2 YFSETQ. The CDR3 is 14 amino acids. V was cut by 2 bases and J by 1 base, with 7 bases left in between.

The chain employs TRBV4-3 and TRBJ1-2; D is perhaps TRBD1 (6 bases). Germline CDR1 LGHNA, CDR2 YSLEER. The CDR3 covers 16 residues. V was shortened by 0 bases and J by 2 bases, with 13 bases between the two germline ends. DNA of the CDR3: TGCGCCAGCAGCCAAGATAGGGGGGGAATGAACTATGGCTACACCTTC. Translation gives CASSQDRGGMNYGYTF.